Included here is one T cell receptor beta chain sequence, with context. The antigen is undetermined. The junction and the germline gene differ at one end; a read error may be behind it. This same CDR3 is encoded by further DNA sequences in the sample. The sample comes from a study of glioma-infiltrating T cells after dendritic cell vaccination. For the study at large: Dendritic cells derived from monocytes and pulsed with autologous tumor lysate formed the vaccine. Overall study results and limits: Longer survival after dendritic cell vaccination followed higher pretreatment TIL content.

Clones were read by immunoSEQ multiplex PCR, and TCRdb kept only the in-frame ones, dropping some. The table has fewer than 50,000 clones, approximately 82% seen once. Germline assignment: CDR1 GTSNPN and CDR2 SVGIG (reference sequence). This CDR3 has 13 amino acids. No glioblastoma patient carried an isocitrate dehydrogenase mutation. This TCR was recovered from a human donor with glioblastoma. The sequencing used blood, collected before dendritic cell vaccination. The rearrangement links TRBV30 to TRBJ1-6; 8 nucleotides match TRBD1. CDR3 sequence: CALLRDRNSPLHF. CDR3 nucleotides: TGTGCCCTTCTCCGGGACAGGAATTCCCCCCTCCACTTT.